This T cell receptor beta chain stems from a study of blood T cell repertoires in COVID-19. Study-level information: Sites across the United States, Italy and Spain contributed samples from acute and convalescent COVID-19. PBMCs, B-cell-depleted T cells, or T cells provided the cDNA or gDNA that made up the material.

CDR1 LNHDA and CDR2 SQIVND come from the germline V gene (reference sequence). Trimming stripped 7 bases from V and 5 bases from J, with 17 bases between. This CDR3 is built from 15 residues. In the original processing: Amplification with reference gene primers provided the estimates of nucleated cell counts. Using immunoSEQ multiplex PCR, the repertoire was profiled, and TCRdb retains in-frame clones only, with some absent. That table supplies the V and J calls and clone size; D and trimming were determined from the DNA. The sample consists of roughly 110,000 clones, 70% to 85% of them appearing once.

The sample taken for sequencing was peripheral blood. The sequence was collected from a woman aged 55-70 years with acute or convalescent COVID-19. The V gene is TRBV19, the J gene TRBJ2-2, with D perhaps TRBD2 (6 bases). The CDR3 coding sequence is TGTGCCAGTACCTACAGGAGGCGGGATACCGGGGAGCTGTTTTTT. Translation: CASTYRRRDTGELFF.